The 6 T cell receptor beta chains given below trace back to one sample, sequenced in a study of blood T cell repertoires in COVID-19. TCRdb's table, derived via immunoSEQ multiplex PCR, lists solely in-frame clones and lacks some. This table has 110,000 to 150,000 clones, roughly 75% appearing once. What was sequenced was PBMCs or T cells enriched from blood (not recorded which). These receptors originate from a woman aged 50 to 65 who had recovered from COVID-19.

This clone was found a few times. The gene calls are TRBV2 and TRBJ1-2; D ambiguous. This CDR3 contains 11 residues. Trimming removed 6 bases at V and 4 bases at J, with 6 bases between. The germline V gene has CDR1 SNHLY and CDR2 FYNNEI. CDR3 residues: CASRDFYGYTF. The CDR3 DNA reads TGTGCCAGCAGGGACTTCTATGGCTACACCTTC.

This sequence joins TRBV27 and TRBJ2-2; D ambiguous. Germline values: CDR1 MNHEY, CDR2 SMNVEV (reference sequence). The CDR3 extends over 14 amino acids. V shed 2 bases and J shed 1 base, with 5 bases lying between them. The chain's CDR3 is CASSLTVNTGELFF. The CDR3 DNA is TGTGCCAGCAGTTTAACGGTGAACACCGGGGAGCTGTTTTTT.

Only a few counts were recorded for this clone. As DNA, the CDR3 is TGTGCCAGCAGTGCTTCGTCCCCCGGGGAGCTGTTTTTT. It specifies CASSASSPGELFF. The gene calls are TRBV2 and TRBJ2-2; D gene unclear. From germline, CDR1 is SNHLY and CDR2 FYNNEI. The CDR3 totals 13 residues. Trimming removed 4 bases from V and 6 bases from J, with 9 bases in between.

This clone came up a few times. V usage is TRBV29-1 and J usage is TRBJ2-7; 9 positions agree with TRBD1. Germline assignment: CDR1 SQVTM and CDR2 ANQGSEA. After removal of 6 bases from V and 3 bases from J, the junction contained 9 bases not matched to a gene. This CDR3 region has 14 residues. The CDR3 DNA reads as TGCAGCGTCGAGGACAGGGGCGTGAGCTACGAGCAGTACTTC. The encoded protein is CSVEDRGVSYEQYF.

This clone turned up a few times. The V and J genes are TRBV24-1 and TRBJ2-3; 7 bases match TRBD1. The ends lost 5 bases at V and 2 bases at J; junction bases unmatched: 6. Germline V lookup: CDR1 KGHDR, CDR2 SFDVKD. The CDR3 has 15 residues. This chain's CDR3 is CATSGVTGPTDTQYF. The CDR3 DNA sequence: TGTGCCACCAGTGGCGTGACAGGGCCCACAGATACGCAGTATTTT.

This clone was counted a single time. The chain has TRBV4-2 and TRBJ2-5; 8 bases line up with TRBD1. Per germline, CDR1 LGHNA and CDR2 YNFKEQ. The CDR3 is 14 amino acids. The ends lost 6 bases at V and 3 bases at J; junction bases unmatched: 6. The CDR3 nucleotides are TGTGCCAGCAGAGGACAGGGAGAGGAAGAGACCCAGTACTTC. Residues: CASRGQGEEETQYF.